This T cell receptor (beta chain) was documented in a study of blood T cell repertoires in COVID-19. The data were produced by immunoSEQ multiplex PCR, yet TCRdb's version contains in-frame clones alone and is incomplete. The sample includes roughly 100,000 clones, about 70% seen only once; the top ten take 0.75% to 1%. Germline loops: CDR1 SGHNT, CDR2 YENEEA. The CDR3 runs 14 residues. The V gene end was trimmed by 7 bases and the J gene end by 5 bases; junction bases not matched to a gene: 8. V and J are TRBV11-3 and TRBJ2-1; TRBD1 matches 7 bases. Input material: peripheral blood. The origin of this receptor is a human donor with acute or convalescent COVID-19. The donor label of this sample is uncertain. CDR3: CASTQTGNNNEQFF. DNA for the CDR3: TGTGCCAGCACCCAGACAGGGAATAACAATGAGCAGTTCTTC.